This T cell receptor (beta chain) was found in a study of CD8 T cells in Susac syndrome. Random hexamers primed reverse transcription of about 0.45 to 1 ug RNA. Amplification of TCR beta CDR3 was carried out by immunoSEQ multiplex PCR, which covered 54 Vbeta and 13 Jbeta segments. Each CDR3 protein is one row after TCRdb ran MiXCR on the immunoSEQ multiplex PCR reads. This sample has some 58,000 distinct CDR3 sequences, with around 93% found just once. The receptor comes from a human donor with Susac syndrome. The sequenced sample consisted of CD8+ T cells from PBMCs.

CDR3 protein: CASGLIDEQYF. The CDR3 region has the DNA TGTGCTAGTGGTTTGATAGATGAGCAGTACTTC. J is TRBJ2-7 and V is TRBV12-5; unclear D gene. Germline V CDR1 and CDR2: LGHNT, FRNRAP. The V gene lost 2 bases and the J gene lost 7 bases, with 6 bases spanning the gap. The CDR3 runs to 11 residues.